The next 6 T cell receptor beta chains were all read from a single sample in a study of STAT5B mutations in CD4+ large granular lymphocyte leukemia. Libraries were prepared by immunoSEQ multiplex PCR; TCRdb keeps only in-frame clonotypes and omits some of them. The sample consists of 45,000 or so clones, approximately 86% of them appearing once. The material sequenced was CD4+ T cells from blood buffy coats. The source is a human donor in good health.

This chain links TRBV6-5 with TRBJ1-1; no definite D call. The V gene's germline CDR1 is MNHEY and CDR2 SVGAGI. Trimming removed 4 bases at V and 2 bases at J, with 11 bases between. The CDR3 runs to 14 residues. In nucleotides, the CDR3 is TGTGCCAGCAGTTCTACATATTCCAACACTGAAGCTTTCTTT. Translating gives CASSSTYSNTEAFF.

The chain employs TRBV5-4 and TRBJ1-1, with D maybe TRBD1 (6 bases). The germline V gene has CDR1 SGHNT and CDR2 YYREEE (reference sequence). This CDR3 spans 17 amino acids. V was clipped by 0 bases and J by 3 bases, with 18 bases between them. This CDR3 reads CASSLVSGGAIHTEAFF. CDR3 DNA: TGTGCCAGCAGCTTGGTATCTGGGGGGGCCATCCACACTGAAGCTTTCTTT.

In this sample, this clone turned up once. DNA for the CDR3: TGTGCCATCAGTGTCACCGAGGAGAACACTGAAGCTTTCTTT. This translates into CAISVTEENTEAFF. This sequence joins TRBV10-3 and TRBJ1-1, with D unclear. CDR1 and CDR2 (germline): ENHRY, SYGVKD. The CDR3 spans 14 residues. V lost 4 bases and J lost 1, with 10 bases in between.

About this clone itself: Other DNA variants within this sample encode the same CDR3. The V call is TRBV30, the J call TRBJ2-3; D unresolved. CDR3 size: 11 residues. V lost 0 bases and J lost 6, with 4 bases in between. CDR1 is GTSNPN and CDR2 is SVGIG in the germline V gene (reference sequence). CDR3 bases: TGTGCCTGGAGTGTAGGGGATACGCAGTATTTT. Translated, it gives CAWSVGDTQYF. The variable domain in full, completed from reference TRBV30 and TRBJ2-3, reads SQTIHQWPATLVQPVGSPLSLECTVEGTSNPNLYWYRQAAGRGLQLLFYSVGIGQISSEVPQNLSASRPQDRQFILSSKKLLLSDSGFYLCAWSVGDTQYFGPGTRLTVL.

V gene TRBV7-2 combines with J gene TRBJ2-6; D is perhaps TRBD1 (6 bases). The CDR3 contains 18 residues. Trimming took 5 bases from V and 3 from J, leaving 20 bases between them. Germline CDR1 is SGHTA and CDR2 is FQGNSA. The chain's CDR3 is CASSPKGVSWGGANVLTF. Written as DNA, the CDR3 is TGTGCCAGCAGCCCCAAGGGGGTATCCTGGGGTGGGGCCAACGTCCTGACTTTC.

This chain connects TRBV29-1 to TRBJ1-1; D unclear. The V end lost 4 bases, the J end lost 0 bases, and 9 bases lay between the germline ends. Germline CDR1 is SQVTM and CDR2 is ANQGSEA. This CDR3 region has 13 residues. The CDR3 DNA is TGCAGCGTTGTGCACAGCATGAACACTGAAGCTTTCTTT. Translating it yields CSVVHSMNTEAFF.